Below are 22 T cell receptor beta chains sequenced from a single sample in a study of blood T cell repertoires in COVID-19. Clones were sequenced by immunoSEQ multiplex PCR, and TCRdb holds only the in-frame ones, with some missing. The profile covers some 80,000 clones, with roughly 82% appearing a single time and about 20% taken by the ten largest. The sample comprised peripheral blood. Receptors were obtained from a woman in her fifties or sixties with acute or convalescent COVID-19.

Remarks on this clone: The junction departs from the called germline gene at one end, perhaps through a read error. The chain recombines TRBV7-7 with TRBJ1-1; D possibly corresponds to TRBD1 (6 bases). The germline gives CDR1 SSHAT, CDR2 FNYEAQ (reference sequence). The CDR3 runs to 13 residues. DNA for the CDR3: TGTGCTAGCAGCCCGGACAGTCTAGCTGAAGCTTTCTTT. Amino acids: CASSPDSLAEAFF.

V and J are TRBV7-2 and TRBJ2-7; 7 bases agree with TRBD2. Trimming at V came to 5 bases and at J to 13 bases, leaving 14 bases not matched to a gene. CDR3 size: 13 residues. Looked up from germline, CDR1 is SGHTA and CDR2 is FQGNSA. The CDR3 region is CASSPLGSGTYYF. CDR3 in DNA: TGTGCCAGCAGCCCTTTAGGGAGCGGGACCTATTACTTC.

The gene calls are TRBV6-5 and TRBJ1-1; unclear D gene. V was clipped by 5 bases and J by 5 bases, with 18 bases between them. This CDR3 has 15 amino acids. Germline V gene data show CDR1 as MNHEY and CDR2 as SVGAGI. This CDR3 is CASSLSGRPGTEAFF. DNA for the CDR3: TGTGCCAGCAGTCTTTCCGGCAGGCCGGGAACTGAAGCTTTCTTT.

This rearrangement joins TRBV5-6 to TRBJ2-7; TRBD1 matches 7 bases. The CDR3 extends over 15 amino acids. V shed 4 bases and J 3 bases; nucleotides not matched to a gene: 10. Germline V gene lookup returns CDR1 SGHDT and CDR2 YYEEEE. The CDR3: CASSPDGDRIYEQYF. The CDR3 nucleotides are TGTGCCAGCAGCCCGGACGGGGACAGAATCTACGAGCAGTACTTC.

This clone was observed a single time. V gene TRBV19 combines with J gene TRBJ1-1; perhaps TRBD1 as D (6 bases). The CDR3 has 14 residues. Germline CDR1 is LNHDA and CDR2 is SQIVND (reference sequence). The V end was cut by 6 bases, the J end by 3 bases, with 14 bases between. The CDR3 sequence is CASRQTGSDTEAFF. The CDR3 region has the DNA TGTGCCAGTAGGCAAACAGGGTCAGACACTGAAGCTTTCTTT.

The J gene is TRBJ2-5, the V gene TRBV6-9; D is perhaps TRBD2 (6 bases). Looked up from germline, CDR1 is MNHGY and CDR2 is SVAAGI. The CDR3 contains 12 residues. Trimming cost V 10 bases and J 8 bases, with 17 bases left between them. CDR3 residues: CATPGLRETQYF. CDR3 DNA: TGTGCCACCCCAGGACTAAGAGAAACCCAGTACTTC.

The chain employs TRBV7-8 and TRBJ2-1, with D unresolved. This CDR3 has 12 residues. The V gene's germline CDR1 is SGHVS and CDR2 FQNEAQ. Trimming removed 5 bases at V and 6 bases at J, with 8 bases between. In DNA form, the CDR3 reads TGTGCCAGCAGCCTGAGTGCCAATGAGCAGTTCTTC. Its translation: CASSLSANEQFF. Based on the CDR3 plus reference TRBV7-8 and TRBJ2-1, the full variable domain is GAGVSQSPRYKVAKRGQDVALRCDPISGHVSLFWYQQALGQGPEFLTYFQNEAQLDKSGLPSDRFFAERPEGSVSTLKIQRTQQEDSAVYLCASSLSANEQFFGPGTRLTVL.

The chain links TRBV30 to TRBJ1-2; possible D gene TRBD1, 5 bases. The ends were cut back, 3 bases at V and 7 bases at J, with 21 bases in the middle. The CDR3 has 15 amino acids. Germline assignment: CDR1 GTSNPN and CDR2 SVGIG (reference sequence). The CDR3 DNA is TGTGCCTGGAGCCCAGGAGGGGCGAGGACGTTTGGCTACACCTTC. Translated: CAWSPGGARTFGYTF.

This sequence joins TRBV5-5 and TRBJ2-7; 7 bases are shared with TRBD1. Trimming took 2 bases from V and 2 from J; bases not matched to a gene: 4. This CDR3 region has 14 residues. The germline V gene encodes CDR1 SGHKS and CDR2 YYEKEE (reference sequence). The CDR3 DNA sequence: TGTGCCAGCAGCTTCCGGGACAGCACCTACGAGCAGTACTTC. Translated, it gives CASSFRDSTYEQYF.

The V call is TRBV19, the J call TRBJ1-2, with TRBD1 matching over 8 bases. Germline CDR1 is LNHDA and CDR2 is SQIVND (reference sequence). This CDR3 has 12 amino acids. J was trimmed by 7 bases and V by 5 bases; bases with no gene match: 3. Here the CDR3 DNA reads TGTGCCAGTAGTGTCACAGGGGGTGGCTACACCTTC. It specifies CASSVTGGGYTF.

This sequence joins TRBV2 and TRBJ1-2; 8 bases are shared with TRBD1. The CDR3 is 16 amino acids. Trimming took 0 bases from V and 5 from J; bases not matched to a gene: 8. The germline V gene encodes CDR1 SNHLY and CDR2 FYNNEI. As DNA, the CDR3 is TGTGCCAGCAGTGAAGCGCTTAGGACAGGGTTTTATGGCTACACCTTC. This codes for CASSEALRTGFYGYTF. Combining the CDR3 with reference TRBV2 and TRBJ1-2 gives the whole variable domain EPEVTQTPSHQVTQMGQEVILRCVPISNHLYFYWYRQILGQKVEFLVSFYNNEISEKSEIFDDQFSVERPDGSNFTLKIRSTKLEDSAMYFCASSEALRTGFYGYTFGSGTRLTVV.

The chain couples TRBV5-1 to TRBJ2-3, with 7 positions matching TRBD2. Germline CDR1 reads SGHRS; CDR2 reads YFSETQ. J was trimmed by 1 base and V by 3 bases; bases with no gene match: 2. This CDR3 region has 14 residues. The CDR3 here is CASSSSGGTDTQYF. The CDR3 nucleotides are TGCGCCAGCAGCTCAAGCGGGGGCACAGATACGCAGTATTTT.

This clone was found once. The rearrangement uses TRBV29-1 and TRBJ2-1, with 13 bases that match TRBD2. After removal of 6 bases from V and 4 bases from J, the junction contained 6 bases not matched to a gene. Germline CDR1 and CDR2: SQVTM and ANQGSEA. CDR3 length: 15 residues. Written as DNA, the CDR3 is TGCAGCGTCTTGGGGGGACTAGCGGGGTACAATGAGCAGTTCTTC. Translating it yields CSVLGGLAGYNEQFF.

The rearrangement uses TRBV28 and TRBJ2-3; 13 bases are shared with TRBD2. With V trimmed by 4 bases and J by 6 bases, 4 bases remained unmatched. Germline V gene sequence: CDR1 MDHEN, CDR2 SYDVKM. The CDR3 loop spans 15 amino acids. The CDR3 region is CASSSTSGRRDTQYF. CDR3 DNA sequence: TGTGCCAGCAGTTCGACTAGCGGGAGGAGGGATACGCAGTATTTT.

The CDR3 here is CASSGGGTGDYNEQFF. The CDR3 region has the DNA TGCGCCAGCAGCGGAGGAGGGACAGGGGACTACAATGAGCAGTTCTTC. J is TRBJ2-1 and V is TRBV4-1; 10 bases are shared with TRBD1. With V trimmed by 5 bases and J by 3 bases, 7 bases remained unmatched. The CDR3 is made up of 16 amino acids. The V gene's germline CDR1 is MGHRA and CDR2 YSYEKL.

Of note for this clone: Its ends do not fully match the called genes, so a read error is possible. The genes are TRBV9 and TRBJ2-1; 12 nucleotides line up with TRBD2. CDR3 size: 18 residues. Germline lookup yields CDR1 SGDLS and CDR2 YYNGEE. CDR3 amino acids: CPSGGAAMSSSDGNEQFF. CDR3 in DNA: TGCCCTAGCGGGGGGGCGGCAATGAGCAGTTCCGACGGCAATGAGCAGTTCTTC.

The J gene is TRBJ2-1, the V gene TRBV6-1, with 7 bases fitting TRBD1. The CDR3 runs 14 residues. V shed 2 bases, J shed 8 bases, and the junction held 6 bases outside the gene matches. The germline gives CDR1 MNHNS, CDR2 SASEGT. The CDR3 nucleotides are TGTGCCAGCAGTGAACCTCCAGGGGGTGATGAGCAGTTCTTC. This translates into CASSEPPGGDEQFF.

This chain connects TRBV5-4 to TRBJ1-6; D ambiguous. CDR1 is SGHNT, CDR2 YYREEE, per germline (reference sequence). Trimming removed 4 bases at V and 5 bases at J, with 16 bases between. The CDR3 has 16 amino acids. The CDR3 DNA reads TGTGCCAGCAGCCACCCCACCGGCGGGAATAATTCACCCCTCCACTTT. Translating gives CASSHPTGGNNSPLHF.

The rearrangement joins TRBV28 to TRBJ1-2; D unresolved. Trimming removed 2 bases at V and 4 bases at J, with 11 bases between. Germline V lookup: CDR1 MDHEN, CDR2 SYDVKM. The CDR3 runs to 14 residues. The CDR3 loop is CASSLDRGLYGYTF. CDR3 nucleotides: TGTGCCAGCAGTTTAGACCGCGGGCTCTATGGCTACACCTTC.

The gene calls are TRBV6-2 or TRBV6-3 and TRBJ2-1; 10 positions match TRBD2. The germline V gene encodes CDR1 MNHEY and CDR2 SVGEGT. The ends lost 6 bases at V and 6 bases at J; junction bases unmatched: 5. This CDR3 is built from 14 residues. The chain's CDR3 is CASSPSGGVNEQFF. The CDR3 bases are TGTGCCAGCAGCCCCAGCGGGGGGGTCAATGAGCAGTTCTTC.

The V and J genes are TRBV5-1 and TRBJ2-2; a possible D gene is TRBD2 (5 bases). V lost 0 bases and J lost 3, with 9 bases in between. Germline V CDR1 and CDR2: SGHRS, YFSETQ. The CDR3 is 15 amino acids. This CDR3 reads CASSLGPEDTGELFF. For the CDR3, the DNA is TGCGCCAGCAGCTTGGGACCGGAGGACACCGGGGAGCTGTTTTTT.

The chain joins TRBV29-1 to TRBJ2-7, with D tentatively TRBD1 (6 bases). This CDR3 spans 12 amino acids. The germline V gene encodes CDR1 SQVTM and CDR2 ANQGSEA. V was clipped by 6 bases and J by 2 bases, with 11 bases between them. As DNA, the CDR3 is TGCAGCGTAAAAACAGGGCCCTACGAGCAGTACTTC. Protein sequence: CSVKTGPYEQYF.